This T cell receptor beta chain came from a study of radiation and T cells in renal cell carcinoma. Study at large: Nephrectomy followed 15 Gy stereotactic body radiation by 4 weeks. Study conclusions and caveats: Without pretreatment biopsies, baseline tumor clonotype presence was undetermined.

As to time point: blood 2 weeks post-SBRT. Treatment in this sample: 15 Gy SBRT to primary tumor, nephrectomy 4 weeks later. Some clones are missing from TCRdb's copy, which holds only in-frame ones; the method was immunoSEQ multiplex PCR. The sample includes almost 50,000 clones, around three quarters seen only once; the top ten take around 28%. Regarding this clone: The antigen is undetermined.

Germline values: CDR1 SGHNT, CDR2 YYREEE (reference sequence). The CDR3 is made up of 15 amino acids. V gave up 0 bases and J gave up 3 bases, with 9 bases separating them. The material was blood, obtained from a patient whose treatment included radiotherapy and nephrectomy. V and J are TRBV5-4 and TRBJ1-4; perhaps TRBD1 as D (5 bases). The TCR originated in a woman between 65 and 79 years old with renal cell carcinoma. CDR3 protein: CASSLADSANEKLFF. CDR3 in DNA: TGTGCCAGCAGCTTGGCCGACAGCGCTAATGAAAAACTGTTTTTT.